The following is a TCR beta chain sequence with its context. No antigen is known for it. Germline assignment: CDR1 MDHEN and CDR2 SYDVKM. The V end lost 8 bases, the J end lost 3 bases, and 20 bases lay between the germline ends. The CDR3 runs 16 residues. The record originates from a study of T cell responses to AZD1222 COVID-19 vaccine. The study's findings and limits: Compared with day 0, the breadth and depth of the Spike-specific TCR repertoire rose significantly after two doses of AZD1222. Dominant CD4 TCR responses targeted spike regions 160-218 and 743-854. A mostly white British donor set with more females was recruited, and clonal diversity was possibly underestimated.

Second doses at about 4 or about 12 weeks were pooled. The method was immunoSEQ multiplex PCR; TCRdb's version includes in-frame clones alone and lacks a portion of them. The sample contains 90,000 or so clones, 89% of which appear only once. The sequencing used peripheral blood, collected 28 days after the second AZD1222 dose. The chain carries TRBV28 and TRBJ2-1; D perhaps matches TRBD1 (6 bases). The receptor comes from an adult who received the AZD1222 COVID-19 vaccine. CDR3 loop: CASQGSWGWGYNEQFF. The CDR3 DNA sequence: TGTGCCAGCCAGGGGAGTTGGGGTTGGGGCTACAATGAGCAGTTCTTC.